The source of this TCR beta chain is a study of blood T cell repertoires in COVID-19. Study-level information: T cells, B-cell-depleted T cells, or PBMCs provided the cDNA or gDNA that served as material.

Trimming removed 2 bases from V and 0 bases from J; junction bases left unmatched: 5. There are 15 residues in the CDR3. Germline V gene data show CDR1 as SGHNT and CDR2 as YYREEE (reference sequence). Sequenced by immunoSEQ multiplex PCR; TCRdb stores in-frame clones only, minus some. The sample lists some 130,000 clones, about 80% seen once, with about 9.9% in the top ten. The source of this sequence is a man in his forties with active or convalescent COVID-19. The specimen sequenced was peripheral blood. This chain links TRBV5-4 with TRBJ2-7; 7 bases are shared with TRBD1. DNA for the CDR3: TGTGCCAGCAGCTTACAGACAGGGAACTCCTACGAGCAGTACTTC. This encodes CASSLQTGNSYEQYF.